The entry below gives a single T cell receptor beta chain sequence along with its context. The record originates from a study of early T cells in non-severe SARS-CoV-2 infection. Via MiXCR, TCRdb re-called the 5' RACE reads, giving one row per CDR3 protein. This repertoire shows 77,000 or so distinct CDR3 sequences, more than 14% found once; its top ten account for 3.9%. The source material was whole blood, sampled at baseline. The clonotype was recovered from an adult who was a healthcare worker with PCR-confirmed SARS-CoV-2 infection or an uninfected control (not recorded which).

The CDR3 DNA follows: TGTGCCAGCAAGGACCGAGTAACACAAGATACGCAGTATTTT. Encoded protein: CASKDRVTQDTQYF. This chain joins TRBV19 and TRBJ2-3; no reliable D call. The CDR3 runs 14 residues. The V end lost 9 bases, the J end lost 5 bases, and 18 bases lay between the germline ends. CDR1 and CDR2 (germline): LNHDA, SQIVND (reference sequence).